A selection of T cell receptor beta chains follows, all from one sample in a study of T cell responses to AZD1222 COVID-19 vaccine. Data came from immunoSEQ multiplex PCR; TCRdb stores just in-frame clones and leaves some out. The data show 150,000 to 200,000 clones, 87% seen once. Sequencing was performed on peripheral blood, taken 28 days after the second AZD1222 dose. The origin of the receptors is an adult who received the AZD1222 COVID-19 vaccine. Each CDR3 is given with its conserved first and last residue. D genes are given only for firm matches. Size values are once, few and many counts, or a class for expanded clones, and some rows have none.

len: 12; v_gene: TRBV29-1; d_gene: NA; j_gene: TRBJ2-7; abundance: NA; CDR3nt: TGCAGCGTCGAACAGGGAAGCCACGAGCAGTACTTC; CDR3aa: CSVEQGSHEQYF
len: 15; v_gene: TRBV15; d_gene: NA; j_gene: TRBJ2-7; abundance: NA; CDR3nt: TGTGCCACCAGCAGAGATCTGGGACGCTCCTACGAGCAGTACTTC; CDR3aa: CATSRDLGRSYEQYF
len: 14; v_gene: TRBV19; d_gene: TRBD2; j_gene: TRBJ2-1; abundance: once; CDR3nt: TGTGCCAGTATGGAGCGGGGTAATTACGGTGAGCAGTTCTTC; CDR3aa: CASMERGNYGEQFF
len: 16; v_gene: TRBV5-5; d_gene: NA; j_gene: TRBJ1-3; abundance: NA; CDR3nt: TGTGCCAGCAGCCCGAGAGGGGCGTTTGTTGGAAACACCATATATTTT; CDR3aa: CASSPRGAFVGNTIYF
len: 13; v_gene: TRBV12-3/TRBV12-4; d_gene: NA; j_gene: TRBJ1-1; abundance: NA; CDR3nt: TGTGCCAGCACCCTTAGAATTGGCACTGAAGCTTTCTTT; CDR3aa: CASTLRIGTEAFF
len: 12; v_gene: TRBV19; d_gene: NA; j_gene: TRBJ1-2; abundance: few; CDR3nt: TGTGCCAGTGTTGACCTGTCGGAGGGCTACACCTTC; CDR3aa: CASVDLSEGYTF
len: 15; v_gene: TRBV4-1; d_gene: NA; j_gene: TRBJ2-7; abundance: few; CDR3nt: TGCGCCAGCAGCCAAGGAGCAGGCCAAACCTACGAGCAGTACTTC; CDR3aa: CASSQGAGQTYEQYF
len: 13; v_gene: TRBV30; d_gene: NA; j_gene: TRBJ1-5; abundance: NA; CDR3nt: TGTGCCTGGAGTTTGTCCGAAAATCAGCCCCAGCATTTT; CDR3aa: CAWSLSENQPQHF
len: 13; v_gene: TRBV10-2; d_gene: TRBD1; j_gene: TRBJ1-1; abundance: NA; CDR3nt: TGCGCCAGCAGTGGGACAGGGTACACTGAAGCTTTCTTT; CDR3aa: CASSGTGYTEAFF
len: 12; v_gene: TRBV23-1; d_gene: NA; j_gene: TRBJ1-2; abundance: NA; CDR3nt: TGCGCCAGCAGTCCCGAGAACTATGGCTACACCTTC; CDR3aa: CASSPENYGYTF
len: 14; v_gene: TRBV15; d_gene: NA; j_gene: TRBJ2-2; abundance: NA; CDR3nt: TGTGCCACCAGAGGGTTAGGTCCAGTAGGGGAGCTGTTTTTT; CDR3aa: CATRGLGPVGELFF
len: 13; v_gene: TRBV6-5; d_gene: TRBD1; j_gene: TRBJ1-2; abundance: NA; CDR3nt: TGTGCCAGCAGGCCGACAGGGGCTGAAGGCTACACCTTC; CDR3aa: CASRPTGAEGYTF
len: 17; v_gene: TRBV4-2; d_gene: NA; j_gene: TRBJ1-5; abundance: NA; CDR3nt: TGTGCCAGCAGCCAAGAAGGGTCCTCCCGGGGCAATCAGCCCCAGCATTTT; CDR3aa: CASSQEGSSRGNQPQHF
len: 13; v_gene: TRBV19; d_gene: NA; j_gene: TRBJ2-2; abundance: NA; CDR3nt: TGTGCCAGTTTAGCGGCGAACACCGGGGAGCTGTTTTTT; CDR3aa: CASLAANTGELFF
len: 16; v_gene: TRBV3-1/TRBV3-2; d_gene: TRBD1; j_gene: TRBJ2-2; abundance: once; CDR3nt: TGTGCCAGCAGCCGGGGACAGGCGGCGAACACCGGGGAGCTGTTTTTT; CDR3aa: CASSRGQAANTGELFF
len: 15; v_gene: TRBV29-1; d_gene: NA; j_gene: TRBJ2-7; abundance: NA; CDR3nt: TGCAGCGTTGAAGATCCTCGGGAAGGGCCCTACGAGCAGTACTTC; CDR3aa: CSVEDPREGPYEQYF
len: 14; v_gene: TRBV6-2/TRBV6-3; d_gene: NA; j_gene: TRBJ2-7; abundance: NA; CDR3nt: TGTGCCAGCAGTCTCACACTTAGGTCCTACGAGCAGTACTTC; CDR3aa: CASSLTLRSYEQYF
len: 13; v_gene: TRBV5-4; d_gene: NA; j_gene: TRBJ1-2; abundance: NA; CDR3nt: TGTGCCAGTGACACAGGGTTTGGGAATGGCTACACCTTC; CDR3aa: CASDTGFGNGYTF
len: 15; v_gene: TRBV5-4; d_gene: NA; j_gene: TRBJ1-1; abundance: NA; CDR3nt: TGTGCCAGCAGCTCCCCAGGGACATGGACCACTGAAGCTTTCTTT; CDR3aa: CASSSPGTWTTEAFF
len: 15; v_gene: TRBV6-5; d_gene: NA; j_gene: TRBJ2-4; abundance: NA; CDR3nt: TGTGCCAGCAGTTACTCTCCAGGCGGCAAAAACATTCAGTACTTC; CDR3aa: CASSYSPGGKNIQYF
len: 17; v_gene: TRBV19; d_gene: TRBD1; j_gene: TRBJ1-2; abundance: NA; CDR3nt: TGTGCCAGTAGTATATACAGGGGTGACGAGGGACTATTTGGCTACACCTTC; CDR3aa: CASSIYRGDEGLFGYTF
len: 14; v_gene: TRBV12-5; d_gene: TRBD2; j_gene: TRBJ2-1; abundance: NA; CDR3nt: TGTGCTAGTGTTAGCGGGGGTTCCTACAATGAGCAGTTCTTC; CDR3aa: CASVSGGSYNEQFF
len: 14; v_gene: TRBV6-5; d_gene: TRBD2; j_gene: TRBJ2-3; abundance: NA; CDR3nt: TGTGCCAGCACACGGGGGGAGCTCACAGATACGCAGTATTTT; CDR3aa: CASTRGELTDTQYF
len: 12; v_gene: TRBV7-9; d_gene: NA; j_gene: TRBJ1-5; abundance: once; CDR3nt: TGTGCCAGCAGCTTAGGGGATCAGCCCCAGCATTTT; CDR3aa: CASSLGDQPQHF